The sequence of this T cell receptor (beta chain) was determined in a study of shared clonotypes between healthy human individuals. Study-wide results and limits: What rarefaction showed was incomplete sorted-subset sequencing despite large depth. Across a handful of donors, naive CD4 shared roughly 5%, naive CD8 under 4%, memory CD4 2.3%, memory CD8 around 0.36%. Since donors were few, the genetic and exposure-history diversity represented was limited.

Every subset had its genomic DNA shared out evenly among several immunoSEQ plates. The data were produced by immunoSEQ multiplex PCR, yet TCRdb's version contains in-frame clones alone and is incomplete. The top ten hold roughly 43% of the sample, which has about 95,000 clones, 65% to 70% seen once. The V gene end was trimmed by 5 bases and the J gene end by 2 bases; junction bases not matched to a gene: 7. This CDR3 has 15 amino acids. CDR1 and CDR2 (germline): SEHNR, FQNEAQ (reference sequence). On this clone: Antigen unknown.

The chain uses TRBV7-9 and TRBJ2-7, with TRBD2 matching over 9 bases. The clonotype originates from a young man in good health. The sequenced sample was memory CD8+ T cells sorted from blood. The sample's subset: CD45RO+ cells pooled with CCR7-negative TemRA cells. The CDR3 region is CASSGIAGETYEQYF. CDR3 in DNA: TGTGCCAGCAGCGGTATAGCGGGGGAGACCTACGAGCAGTACTTC.